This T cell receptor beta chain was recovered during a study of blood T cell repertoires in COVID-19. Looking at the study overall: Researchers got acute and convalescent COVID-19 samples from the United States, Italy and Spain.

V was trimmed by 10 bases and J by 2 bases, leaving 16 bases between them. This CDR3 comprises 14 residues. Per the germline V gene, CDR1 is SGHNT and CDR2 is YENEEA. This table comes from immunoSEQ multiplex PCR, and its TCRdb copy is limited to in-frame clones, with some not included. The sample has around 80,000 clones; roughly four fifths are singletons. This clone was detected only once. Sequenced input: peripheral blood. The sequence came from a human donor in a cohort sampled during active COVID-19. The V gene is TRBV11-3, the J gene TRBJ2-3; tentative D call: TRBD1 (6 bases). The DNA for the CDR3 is TGTGCCACCTCCAAGGTGGGGGCCACAGATACGCAGTATTTT. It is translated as CATSKVGATDTQYF.